This TCR beta chain was sequenced in a study of persistence of HIV-infected CD4 T cells. On the study more broadly: Two participants gave one leukapheresis sample; others gave up to about 180 mL blood repeatedly.

On this clone itself: Antigen: not known.

This nonspecific control used anti-CD3/anti-CD28 bead stimulation of CD4+ T cells. CD4+ T cells upregulating both CD40 ligand and CD69 were sorted as responding cells. Sequencing used immunoSEQ version 4 in survey mode. Each sample used up to roughly 1 ug genomic DNA diluted to about 10 ng/uL. Clones were sequenced by immunoSEQ multiplex PCR, and TCRdb holds only the in-frame ones, with some missing. The sample carries some 45,000 clones, about 85% recorded once. Whole-study findings and limits: Antigen-responding cells were enriched for degenerate expanded CDR3beta sequences.

Material: CD4+ T cells sorted from PBMCs after approximately 19-hour stimulation, obtained from a patient who received antiretroviral therapy. The clonotype was recovered from an adult woman with HIV who was CMV-seropositive.

Here the CDR3 reads CASSNRGTTGELFF. CDR3 bases: TGTGCCAGTAGTAACAGGGGAACCACCGGGGAGCTGTTTTTT. The chain uses TRBV19 and TRBJ2-2, with 7 bases identical to TRBD1. Germline V gene sequence: CDR1 LNHDA, CDR2 SQIVND (reference sequence). The CDR3 length is 14 residues. V trimming: 4 bases; J trimming: 4 bases; junction bases outside the gene matches: 3.